This T cell receptor beta chain appears in the sequencing data of a study of cytomegalovirus exposure and HLA in healthy donors (TCRdb year 2017). Broadly, across the study: According to a later analysis, the roughly 120 validation repertoires were produced on the same platform as the roughly 720 repertoires of the first cohort. The study was designed to test whether signatures of past pathogen exposure could be identified by cataloging public T cell receptors. In addition to the first cohort of approximately 650 subjects, a separate validation cohort of around 110 different subjects was used. To predict cytomegalovirus infection status, the study brought together high-throughput TCR immunosequencing, statistical association of individual TCRs with disease status, and machine learning. Results the study describes overall, beyond this receptor: Of the cluster scores, 85% to 95% were above 0 in a later analysis, which found that TCRs clustered in the first cohort also tended to co-occur in the 120 validation repertoires. The classifier was reported to diagnose cytomegalovirus status with high specificity and sensitivity in both the original cohort and the validation cohort. All 120 or so repertoires were used to score co-occurrence in the validation cohort in a later analysis, because that analysis had no HLA typing for the cohort. The study listed 150 to 200 TCR beta chains as associated with cytomegalovirus. While some public TCRs were present in many individuals, most TCR sequences turned up only very rarely across donors. Three of the identified cytomegalovirus-associated TCR beta chains were confirmed in vitro to be specific for cytomegalovirus antigens. The authors suggested that the approach could potentially be extended to other disease states and immunological phenotypes.

The donors belonged to the validation cohort of around 120 subjects, which was separate from the approximately 700-subject first cohort. The CDR3 goes from the cysteine to the phenylalanine over 14 residues. The kept DNA is CDR3 alone, 42 bases in frame from the first base. V is reduced by 0 bases and J by 4 bases, leaving a spacing of 12 bases between them. The germline V gene provides CDR1 SQVTM and CDR2 ANQGSEA. Libraries were prepared through the immunoSEQ multiplex PCR assay. Regarding the original processing steps: A statistical classification framework was developed to diagnose cytomegalovirus status using the catalog of TCR beta chain sequences. TCRdb took over this immuneACCESS table, retaining in-frame rearrangements with V and J assigned. Such tables are incomplete; in checked studies, under half of the missing clones stem from an unresolved V gene, and the remainder is unexplained. V and J calls and clone size are copied from that table; D and trimming were computed from the DNA. The sample table lists 150,000 to 200,000 clones, roughly nine tenths of them with a count of one. The ten largest clones add up to around 6% of the sample.

Details on this clone: Its antigen specificity is not known. Within one base of it there is no much larger clone, and no base qualities were kept.

The TCR comes from a woman in her twenties or thirties in good health and CMV-seronegative. The sequencing input was PBMCs. Recombination linked TRBV29-1 to TRBJ1-2; the D gene is not confidently resolved. The nucleotide sequence is given as TGCAGCGTTGAAGAAGCGGTCGGCCGCTATGGCTACACCTTC. Its protein product is CSVEEAVGRYGYTF.